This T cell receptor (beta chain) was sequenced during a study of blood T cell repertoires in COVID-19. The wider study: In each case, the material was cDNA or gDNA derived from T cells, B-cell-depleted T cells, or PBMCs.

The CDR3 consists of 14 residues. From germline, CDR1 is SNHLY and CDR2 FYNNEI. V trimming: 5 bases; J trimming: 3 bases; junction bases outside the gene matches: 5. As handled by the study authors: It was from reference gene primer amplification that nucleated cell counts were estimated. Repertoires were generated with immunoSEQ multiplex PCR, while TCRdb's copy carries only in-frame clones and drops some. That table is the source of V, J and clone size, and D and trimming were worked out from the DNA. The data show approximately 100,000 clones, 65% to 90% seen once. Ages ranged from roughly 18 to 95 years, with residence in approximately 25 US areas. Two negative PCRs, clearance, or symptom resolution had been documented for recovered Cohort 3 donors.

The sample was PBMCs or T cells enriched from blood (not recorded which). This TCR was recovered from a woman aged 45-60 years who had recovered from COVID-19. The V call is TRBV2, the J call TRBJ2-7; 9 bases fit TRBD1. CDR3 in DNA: TGTGCCAGCAGTCTCGGACAGGGGCTCTACGAGCAGTACTTC. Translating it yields CASSLGQGLYEQYF.